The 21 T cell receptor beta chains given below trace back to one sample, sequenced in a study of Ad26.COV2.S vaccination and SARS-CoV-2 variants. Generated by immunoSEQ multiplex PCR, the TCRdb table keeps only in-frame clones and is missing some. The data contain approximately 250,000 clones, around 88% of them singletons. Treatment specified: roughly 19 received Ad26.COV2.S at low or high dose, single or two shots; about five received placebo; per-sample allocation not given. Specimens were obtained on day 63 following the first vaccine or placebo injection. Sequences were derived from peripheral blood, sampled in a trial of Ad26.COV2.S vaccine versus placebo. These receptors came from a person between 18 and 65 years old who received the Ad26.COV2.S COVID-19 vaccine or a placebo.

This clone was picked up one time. The CDR3 loop is CASSLSRDTGELFF. The CDR3, as DNA: TGTGCCAGCAGCTTAAGTCGCGACACCGGGGAGCTGTTTTTT. The V call is TRBV7-3, the J call TRBJ2-2; D uncertain. This CDR3 contains 14 residues. Trimming cost V 1 base and J 3 bases, with 6 bases left between them. Germline CDR1 and CDR2: SGHTA and FQGTGA.

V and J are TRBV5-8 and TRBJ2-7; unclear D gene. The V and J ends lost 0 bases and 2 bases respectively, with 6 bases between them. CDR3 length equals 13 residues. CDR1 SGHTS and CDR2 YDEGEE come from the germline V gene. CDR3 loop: CASSLVLAYEQYV. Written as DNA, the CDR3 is TGTGCCAGCAGCTTGGTTCTAGCCTACGAGCAGTACGTC.

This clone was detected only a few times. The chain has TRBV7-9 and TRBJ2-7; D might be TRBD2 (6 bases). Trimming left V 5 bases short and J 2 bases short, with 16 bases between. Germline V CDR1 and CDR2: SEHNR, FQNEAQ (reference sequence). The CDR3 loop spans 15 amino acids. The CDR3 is CASSGGGATAYEQYF. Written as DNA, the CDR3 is TGTGCCAGCAGCGGCGGAGGGGCCACCGCCTACGAGCAGTACTTC.

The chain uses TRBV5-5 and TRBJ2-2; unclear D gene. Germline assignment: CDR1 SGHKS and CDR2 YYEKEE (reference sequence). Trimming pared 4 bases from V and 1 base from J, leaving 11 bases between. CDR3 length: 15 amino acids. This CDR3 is CASSPLRENTGELFF. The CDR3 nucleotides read TGTGCCAGCAGCCCGCTTAGGGAGAACACCGGGGAGCTGTTTTTT.

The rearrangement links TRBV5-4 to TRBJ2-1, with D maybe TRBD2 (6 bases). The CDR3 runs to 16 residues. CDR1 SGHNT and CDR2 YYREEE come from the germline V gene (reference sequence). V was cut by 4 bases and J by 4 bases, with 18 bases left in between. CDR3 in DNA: TGTGCCAGCAGCCCCCGGGGTAGCGGCACGTACAATGAGCAGTTCTTC. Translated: CASSPRGSGTYNEQFF.

The CDR3 sequence is CASSVAGDETQYF. In DNA form, the CDR3 reads TGTGCCAGCAGTGTAGCGGGAGATGAGACCCAGTACTTC. The chain is built from TRBV28 and TRBJ2-5, with 9 bases aligning to TRBD2. V dropped 5 bases and J dropped 5; count of bases not matched to a gene: 3. This CDR3 is 13 amino acids long. Germline V gives CDR1 MDHEN, CDR2 SYDVKM.

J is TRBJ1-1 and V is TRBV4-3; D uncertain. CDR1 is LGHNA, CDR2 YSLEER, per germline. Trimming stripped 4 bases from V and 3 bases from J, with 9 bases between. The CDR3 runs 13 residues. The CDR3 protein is CASSRGIDTEAFF. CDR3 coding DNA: TGCGCCAGCAGCCGAGGGATAGACACTGAAGCTTTCTTT.

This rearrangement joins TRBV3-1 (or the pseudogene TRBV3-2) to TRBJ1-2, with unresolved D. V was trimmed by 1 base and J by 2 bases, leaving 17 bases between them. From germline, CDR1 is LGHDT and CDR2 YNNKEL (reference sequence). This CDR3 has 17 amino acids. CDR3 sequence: CASSQGIGWEPNYGYTF. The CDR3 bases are TGTGCCAGCAGCCAAGGAATAGGGTGGGAACCCAACTATGGCTACACCTTC.

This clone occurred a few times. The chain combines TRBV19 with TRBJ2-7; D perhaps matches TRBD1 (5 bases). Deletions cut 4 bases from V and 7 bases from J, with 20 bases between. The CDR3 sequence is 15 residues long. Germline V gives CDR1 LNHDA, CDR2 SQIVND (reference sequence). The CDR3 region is CASSTGWATLGEQYF. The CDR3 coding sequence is TGTGCCAGTAGTACAGGGTGGGCGACTCTGGGGGAGCAGTACTTC.

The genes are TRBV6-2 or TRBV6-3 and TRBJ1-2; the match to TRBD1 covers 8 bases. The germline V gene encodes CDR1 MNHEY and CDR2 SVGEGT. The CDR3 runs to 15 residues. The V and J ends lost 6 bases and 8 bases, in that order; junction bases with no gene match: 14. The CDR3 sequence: CASSRGRTGKLGYTF. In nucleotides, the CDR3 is TGTGCCAGCAGCCGAGGCCGGACAGGGAAGTTGGGCTACACCTTC.

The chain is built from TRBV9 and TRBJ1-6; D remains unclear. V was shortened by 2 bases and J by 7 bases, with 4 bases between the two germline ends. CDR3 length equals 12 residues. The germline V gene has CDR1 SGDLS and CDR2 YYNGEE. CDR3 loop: CASSVKNSPLHF. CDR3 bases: TGTGCCAGCAGCGTCAAAAATTCACCCCTCCACTTT. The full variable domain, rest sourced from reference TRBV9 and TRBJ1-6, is DSGVTQTPKHLITATGQRVTLRCSPRSGDLSVYWYQQSLDQGLQFLIQYYNGEERAKGNILERFSAQQFPDLHSELNLSSLELGDSALYFCASSVKNSPLHFGNGTRLTVT.

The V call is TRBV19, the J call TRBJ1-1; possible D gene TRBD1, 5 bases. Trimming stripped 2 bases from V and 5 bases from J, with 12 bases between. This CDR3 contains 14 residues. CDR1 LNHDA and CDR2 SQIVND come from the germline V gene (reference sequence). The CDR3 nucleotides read TGTGCCAGTAGTATAAGGTTAGGGGCAACTGAAGCTTTCTTT. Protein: CASSIRLGATEAFF.

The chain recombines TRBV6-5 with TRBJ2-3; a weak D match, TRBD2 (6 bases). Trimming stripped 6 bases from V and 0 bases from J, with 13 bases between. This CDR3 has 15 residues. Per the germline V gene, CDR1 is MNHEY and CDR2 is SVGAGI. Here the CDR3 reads CASSYGGSSTDTQYF. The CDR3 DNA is TGTGCCAGCAGCTACGGGGGATCTAGCACAGATACGCAGTATTTT.

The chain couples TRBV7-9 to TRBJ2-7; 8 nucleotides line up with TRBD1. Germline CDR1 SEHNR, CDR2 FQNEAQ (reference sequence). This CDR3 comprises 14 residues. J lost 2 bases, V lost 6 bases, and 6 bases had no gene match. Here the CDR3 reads CASSSTGDPYEQYF. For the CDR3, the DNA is TGTGCCAGCAGTTCGACAGGGGACCCCTACGAGCAGTACTTC.

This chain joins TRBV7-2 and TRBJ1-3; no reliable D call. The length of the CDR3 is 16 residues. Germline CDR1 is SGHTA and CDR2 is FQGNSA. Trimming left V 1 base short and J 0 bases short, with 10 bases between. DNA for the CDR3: TGTGCCAGCAGCTTAGGACTCGGCCACTCTGGAAACACCATATATTTT. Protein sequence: CASSLGLGHSGNTIYF. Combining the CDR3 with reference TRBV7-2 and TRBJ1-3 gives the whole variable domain GAGVSQSPSNKVTEKGKDVELRCDPISGHTALYWYRQSLGQGLEFLIYFQGNSAPDKSGLPSDRFSAERTGGSVSTLTIQRTQQEDSAVYLCASSLGLGHSGNTIYFGEGSWLTVV.

CDR3 residues: CASSPDRRGVYEAFF. The CDR3 nucleotides read TGCGCCAGCAGCCCAGACCGCCGGGGCGTCTATGAAGCTTTCTTT. This chain links TRBV4-1 with TRBJ1-1, with a tentative D call TRBD1 (5 bases). CDR3 length equals 15 residues. Trimming removed 4 bases from V and 7 bases from J, with 19 bases in between. Germline CDR1 reads MGHRA; CDR2 reads YSYEKL.

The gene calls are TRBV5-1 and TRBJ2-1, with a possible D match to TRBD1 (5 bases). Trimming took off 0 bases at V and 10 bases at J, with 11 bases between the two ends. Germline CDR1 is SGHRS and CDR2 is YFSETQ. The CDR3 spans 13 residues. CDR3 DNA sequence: TGCGCCAGCAGCTTGGTAACAGGTTTGGAGCAGTTCTTC. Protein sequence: CASSLVTGLEQFF.

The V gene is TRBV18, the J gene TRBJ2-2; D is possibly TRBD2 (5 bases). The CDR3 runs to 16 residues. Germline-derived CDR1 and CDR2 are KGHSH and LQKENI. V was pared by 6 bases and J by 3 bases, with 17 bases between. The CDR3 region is CASSPWTPLDTGELFF. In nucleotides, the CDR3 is TGTGCCAGCTCTCCCTGGACTCCGTTGGACACCGGGGAGCTGTTTTTT.

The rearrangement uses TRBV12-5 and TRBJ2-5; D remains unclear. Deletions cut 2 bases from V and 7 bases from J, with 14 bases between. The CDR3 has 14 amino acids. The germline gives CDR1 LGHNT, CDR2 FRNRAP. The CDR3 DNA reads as TGTGCTAGTGGTTTGCCCCCCCATGACTGGACCCAGTACTTC. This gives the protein CASGLPPHDWTQYF.

CDR3 coding DNA: TGTGCCAGCAGTGGAACTTGGGCATCGGGGGAGCAGTACTTC. Amino acid sequence: CASSGTWASGEQYF. V and J are TRBV2 and TRBJ2-7; D possibly corresponds to TRBD2 (5 bases). This CDR3 contains 14 residues. Germline loops: CDR1 SNHLY, CDR2 FYNNEI. Trimming took 4 bases from V and 7 from J, leaving 17 bases between them.

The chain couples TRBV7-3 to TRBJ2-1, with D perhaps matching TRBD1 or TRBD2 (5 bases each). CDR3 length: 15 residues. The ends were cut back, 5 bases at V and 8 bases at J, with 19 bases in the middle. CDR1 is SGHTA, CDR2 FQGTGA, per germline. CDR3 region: CASSPGPSRTDEQFF. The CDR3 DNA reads TGTGCCAGCAGCCCGGGGCCCTCTCGGACCGATGAGCAGTTCTTC.